These T cell receptor beta chains were read from a single sample in a study of cytomegalovirus exposure and HLA in healthy donors. The protocol was immunoSEQ multiplex PCR, while the TCRdb copy is restricted to in-frame clones and leaves out a portion. Among under 150,000 clones listed, over 70% were seen once. Sequenced sample: PBMCs. The receptor set was obtained from a man between 18 and 35 years old in good health and CMV-seronegative. CDR3s include the opening cysteine and the closing phenylalanine or tryptophan.

TRBV11-3	TRBJ2-5	CASSLVGTGHETQYF
TRBV9	TRBJ2-7	CASSVAGDRTYEQYF
TRBV19	TRBJ1-6	CASSPNPDRFFSYNSPLHF
TRBV15	TRBJ2-5	CATSSRGETQYF
TRBV6-4	TRBJ1-6	CASSDSTGRNSPLHF
TRBV29-1	TRBJ2-3	CSVESADTQYF
TRBV7-6	TRBJ1-4	CASSPRTSRRGDEKLFF
TRBV6-5	TRBJ1-4	CASSPGGPTNEKLFF
TRBV5-4	TRBJ1-1	CASTKKGQGETEAFF
TRBV6-5	TRBJ1-4	CASSSQGEWEKLFF
TRBV27	TRBJ1-2	CTSRRQGADYGYTF
TRBV12-5	TRBJ1-1	CASGSGQGISEAFF
TRBV5-1	TRBJ1-1	CASSLGGPSNTEAFF
TRBV5-8	TRBJ1-2	CASSLSEVSLTF
TRBV7-2	TRBJ2-1	CASSFRWGDNEQFF
TRBV7-9	TRBJ2-7	CASSRDRANDEQYF
TRBV6-1	TRBJ1-2	CASSQHVEDGYTF
TRBV7-2	TRBJ1-2	CASSLDMGTGRGYTF
TRBV6-6	TRBJ1-2	CASNHRGGYTF
TRBV7-2	TRBJ2-5	CASSLVDRAQETQYF
TRBV7-9	TRBJ1-6	CASSPTGQGMDSPLHF
TRBV11-2	TRBJ1-1	CASSLEWRMKNTEAFF
TRBV19	TRBJ2-2	CASSNQANTGELFF
TRBV6-6	TRBJ2-7	CASSLPTFYEQYF
TRBV19	TRBJ1-3	CASSTFGTGGNTIYF
TRBV29-1	TRBJ1-4	CSVAHRDEKLFF
TRBV10-3	TRBJ2-6	CAIRGGQGPSGANVLTF
TRBV5-5	TRBJ2-2	CASSLDGRRGFNTGELFF
TRBV7-2	TRBJ2-7	CASSRDSLRSYEQYF
TRBV7-2	TRBJ2-7	CASSQGVGQGSFF
TRBV4-3	TRBJ1-2	CASSQDGEGSYTF
TRBV4-3	TRBJ1-5	CASSQDPRANQPQHF
TRBV5-1	TRBJ2-1	CASSPGLAGGYYNEQFF
TRBV27	TRBJ1-1	CASSAYRGRGTEAFF
TRBV6-5	TRBJ1-1	CASSYPPRGQNTEAFF
TRBV5-1	TRBJ1-2	CASSTQGWDYGYTF
TRBV6-1	TRBJ1-1	CAASDTYTEAFF
TRBV6-1	TRBJ1-2	CASSLTGTNYGYTF
TRBV2	TRBJ1-4	CASSDPVLQGDYGKLFF
TRBV5-1	TRBJ2-2	CASSPINFAGTGKSGELFF
TRBV27	TRBJ1-2	CASSPTGQGYGYTF
TRBV18	TRBJ2-3	CASSSLTLAGVGTDTQYF
TRBV19	TRBJ1-4	CASSSIFAGTNEKLFF
TRBV27	TRBJ1-1	CASSLSPVGGPFF